The 21 T cell receptor beta chains given below trace back to one sample, sequenced in a study of CD8 T cells in Susac syndrome. The RNA, roughly 0.5 to 1 ug, was put through reverse transcription using random hexamers. TCRdb analysed the immunoSEQ multiplex PCR reads with MiXCR anew, one entry per CDR3 protein. The repertoire holds approximately 80,000 distinct CDR3 sequences, with roughly nine tenths as singletons. The sample consisted of CD8+ T cells from PBMCs. The receptor source for this set is a human donor with multiple sclerosis.

The chain combines TRBV6-6 with TRBJ1-2; D is possibly TRBD1 (6 bases). This CDR3 is built from 14 residues. V lost 5 bases, J lost 3 bases, and 13 bases lay in between. The germline CDR1 and CDR2 sequences are MNHNY and SVGAGI (reference sequence). The CDR3 reads CASSRGGADYGYTF. DNA of the CDR3: TGTGCCAGCAGTAGGGGGGGAGCGGACTATGGCTACACCTTC.

The chain is built from TRBV12-3 or TRBV12-4 and TRBJ2-2; TRBD2 matches at 9 bases. CDR3 length: 15 residues. V was pared by 2 bases and J by 8 bases, with 6 bases of the junction left unmatched. The CDR3 sequence is CASSLNSGRSGELFF. CDR3 bases: TGTGCCAGCAGTTTAAATAGCGGGAGATCAGGGGAGCTGTTTTTT.

This clonotype was counted between two and nine times. The rearrangement links TRBV15 to TRBJ1-2; D unclear. The germline gives CDR1 LNHNV, CDR2 YYDKDF (reference sequence). This CDR3 region has 15 residues. Trimming removed 6 bases at V and 1 base at J, with 15 bases between. CDR3 loop: CATRALGDNNYGYTF. Here the CDR3 DNA reads TGTGCCACCAGAGCCCTGGGTGATAATAACTATGGCTACACCTTC. Combining the CDR3 with reference TRBV15 and TRBJ1-2 gives the whole variable domain DAMVIQNPRYQVTQFGKPVTLSCSQTLNHNVMYWYQQKSSQAPKLLFHYYDKDFNNEADTPDNFQSRRPNTSFCFLDIRSPGLGDTAMYLCATRALGDNNYGYTFGSGTRLTVV.

The V call is TRBV7-2, the J call TRBJ1-5; maybe TRBD1 (5 bases). V shed 4 bases and J shed 0 bases, with 7 bases lying between them. This CDR3 contains 14 residues. Germline CDR1 reads SGHTA; CDR2 reads FQGNSA. The CDR3 protein is CASSWGLSNQPQHF. Written as DNA, the CDR3 is TGTGCCAGCAGCTGGGGACTTAGCAATCAGCCCCAGCATTTT. Drawing the rest from reference TRBV7-2 and TRBJ1-5, the complete variable domain is GAGVSQSPSNKVTEKGKDVELRCDPISGHTALYWYRQSLGQGLEFLIYFQGNSAPDKSGLPSDRFSAERTGGSVSTLTIQRTQQEDSAVYLCASSWGLSNQPQHFGDGTRLSIL.

This chain connects TRBV19 to TRBJ1-1; 9 bases map to TRBD1. Trimming removed 5 bases from V and 4 bases from J; junction bases left unmatched: 2. This CDR3 has 13 amino acids. Germline loops: CDR1 LNHDA, CDR2 SQIVND (reference sequence). CDR3 amino acids: CASSGTGPTEAFF. The CDR3 bases are TGTGCCAGTAGTGGGACAGGGCCCACTGAAGCTTTCTTT. Looking up the rest from reference TRBV19 and TRBJ1-1 gives the full variable domain: DGGITQSPKYLFRKEGQNVTLSCEQNLNHDAMYWYRQDPGQGLRLIYYSQIVNDFQKGDIAEGYSVSREKKESFPLTVTSAQKNPTAFYLCASSGTGPTEAFFGQGTRLTVV.

The chain joins TRBV28 to TRBJ2-2; the D is unclear. Germline CDR1 and CDR2: MDHEN and SYDVKM. V was trimmed by 3 bases and J by 5 bases, leaving 4 bases between them. The CDR3 sequence is 12 residues long. The CDR3 DNA reads TGTGCCAGCAGTTTGTTGACCGGGGAGCTGTTTTTT. It yields the protein CASSLLTGELFF.

The chain recombines TRBV28 with TRBJ1-5; D is unclear. CDR3 length equals 14 residues. Looked up from germline, CDR1 is MDHEN and CDR2 is SYDVKM. V was shortened by 8 bases and J by 3 bases, with 14 bases between the two germline ends. CDR3 in amino acids: CASAGEIFNQPQHF. CDR3 nucleotide sequence: TGTGCCAGCGCCGGGGAAATTTTCAATCAGCCCCAGCATTTT.

The V gene is TRBV2, the J gene TRBJ2-3; 8 nucleotides agree with TRBD2. Germline CDR1 SNHLY, CDR2 FYNNEI. J lost 2 bases, V lost 5 bases, and 15 bases had no gene match. The length of the CDR3 is 18 residues. The CDR3 reads CASSRRILASGYTDTQYF. In DNA form, the CDR3 reads TGTGCCAGCAGTCGACGTATTTTAGCTAGCGGGTACACAGATACGCAGTATTTT.

The table lists this clonotype with a count of one. V usage is TRBV28 and J usage is TRBJ2-7, with a weak D call TRBD2 (6 bases). V was cut by 5 bases and J by 2 bases, with 16 bases left in between. CDR1 is MDHEN, CDR2 SYDVKM, per germline. There are 15 residues in the CDR3. The CDR3 region has the DNA TGTGCCAGCAGTCCGACGGGCGGGAAAACCTACGAGCAGTACTTC. Translation gives CASSPTGGKTYEQYF.

V and J are TRBV24-1 and TRBJ1-2; no clear D gene. Trimming stripped 0 bases from V and 2 bases from J, with 6 bases between. The V gene's germline CDR1 is KGHDR and CDR2 SFDVKD. The CDR3 covers 14 residues. The chain's CDR3 is CATSDLSRNYGYTF. As DNA, the CDR3 is TGTGCCACCAGTGATTTGAGCAGGAACTATGGCTACACCTTC.

This clonotype was seen once. This rearrangement joins TRBV7-2 to TRBJ2-1; TRBD2 matches 11 bases. The CDR3 contains 16 residues. Germline V gene lookup returns CDR1 SGHTA and CDR2 FQGNSA. Trimming removed 3 bases from V and 9 bases from J; junction bases left unmatched: 10. The CDR3 sequence is CASSLGLAEPIGEQFF. CDR3 coding DNA: TGTGCCAGCAGCTTGGGACTAGCGGAGCCCATAGGTGAGCAGTTCTTC.

The rearrangement links TRBV6-6 to TRBJ1-2; 7 bases are shared with TRBD1. J lost 7 bases, V lost 5 bases, and 13 bases had no gene match. The CDR3 spans 15 residues. CDR1 MNHNY and CDR2 SVGAGI come from the germline V gene (reference sequence). CDR3 amino acids: CASSTGQATFGGYTF. CDR3 nucleotide sequence: TGTGCCAGCAGTACCGGACAGGCCACCTTTGGTGGCTACACCTTC.

The chain uses TRBV12-3 or TRBV12-4 and TRBJ2-7; 10 bases line up with TRBD1. The CDR3 has 16 residues. The trim removed 4 bases at V and 3 bases at J, leaving 9 bases unmatched. The CDR3 DNA follows: TGTGCCAGCAGTTCCTCAGCCGGGACAGGGGTCTACGAGCAGTACTTC. It yields the protein CASSSSAGTGVYEQYF.

V usage is TRBV18 and J usage is TRBJ1-1, with 7 bases aligning to TRBD1. Trimming took 6 bases from V and 6 from J; bases not matched to a gene: 7. This CDR3 is 13 amino acids long. Germline V lookup: CDR1 KGHSH, CDR2 LQKENI. CDR3 DNA sequence: TGTGCCAGCTCCCTTGGAGGGACAGCTGAAGCTTTCTTT. Encoded protein: CASSLGGTAEAFF. Supplemented by reference TRBV18 and TRBJ1-1, the full variable domain reads NAGVMQNPRHLVRRRGQEARLRCSPMKGHSHVYWYRQLPEEGLKFMVYLQKENIIDESGMPKERFSAEFPKEGPSILRIQQVVRGDSAAYFCASSLGGTAEAFFGQGTRLTVV.

CDR3 DNA sequence: TGTGCCAGCAGCTTGGGCCGACAGGGGATCGGTGAAAAACTGTTTTTT. Encoded protein: CASSLGRQGIGEKLFF. The rearrangement joins TRBV5-8 to TRBJ1-4; 8 bases align to TRBD1. Germline lookup yields CDR1 SGHTS and CDR2 YDEGEE. The CDR3 has 16 amino acids. V shed 0 bases, J shed 7 bases, and the junction held 8 bases outside the gene matches.

The chain links TRBV24-1 to TRBJ2-2; D is possibly TRBD1 (6 bases). The CDR3 loop spans 16 amino acids. The V and J ends lost 0 bases and 1 base respectively, with 8 bases between them. CDR1 and CDR2 (germline): KGHDR, SFDVKD. In nucleotides, the CDR3 is TGTGCCACCAGTGATTTGTGGACAGTGAACACCGGGGAGCTGTTTTTT. Amino acids: CATSDLWTVNTGELFF.

A single count supports this clonotype. The rearrangement joins TRBV3-1 to TRBJ2-5; a weak D match, TRBD2 (5 bases). The V end was cut by 1 base, the J end by 7 bases, with 13 bases between. The CDR3 has 14 amino acids. Germline V lookup: CDR1 LGHDT, CDR2 YNNKEL (reference sequence). As DNA, the CDR3 is TGTGCCAGCAGCCAAGTCGAGGGCCCTGGGACCCAGTACTTC. Amino acids: CASSQVEGPGTQYF.

This chain connects TRBV9 to TRBJ2-7, with D possibly being TRBD1 (6 bases). V was shortened by 0 bases and J by 1 base, with 11 bases between the two germline ends. The germline CDR1 and CDR2 sequences are SGDLS and YYNGEE. The CDR3 is 15 amino acids. The chain's CDR3 is CASSVGLTGSYEQYF. CDR3 DNA sequence: TGTGCCAGCAGCGTAGGCTTGACAGGTTCCTACGAGCAGTACTTC.

V usage is TRBV6-2 or TRBV6-3 and J usage is TRBJ2-1; D is possibly TRBD2 (5 bases). Germline V gene sequence: CDR1 MNHEY, CDR2 SVGEGT. The CDR3 sequence is 14 residues long. Trimming pared 2 bases from V and 3 bases from J, leaving 8 bases between. CDR3 residues: CASSYDGDYNEQFF. For the CDR3, the DNA is TGTGCCAGCAGTTACGACGGGGACTACAATGAGCAGTTCTTC.

V usage is TRBV13 and J usage is TRBJ2-2, with D unresolved. This CDR3 has 13 residues. Trimming took off 7 bases at V and 5 bases at J, with 11 bases between the two ends. Germline values: CDR1 PRHDT, CDR2 FYEKMQ (reference sequence). The CDR3 region is CASMGGDTGELFF. The CDR3 DNA reads TGTGCCAGCATGGGCGGAGATACCGGGGAGCTGTTTTTT.

This chain uses TRBV4-1 with TRBJ1-5; 9 nucleotides align to TRBD1. Germline V gives CDR1 MGHRA, CDR2 YSYEKL. V lost 2 bases to trimming and J lost 6 bases; unmatched junction nucleotides: 5. CDR3 length: 15 residues. The CDR3 sequence: CASSQFTGGGQPQHF. CDR3 nucleotides: TGCGCCAGCAGCCAATTTACAGGGGGCGGTCAGCCCCAGCATTTT.